This T cell receptor (beta chain) derives from a study of T cell responses to AZD1222 COVID-19 vaccine. V was trimmed by 4 bases and J by 5 bases, leaving 15 bases between them. Germline-derived CDR1 and CDR2 are SGDLS and YYNGEE. This CDR3 has 14 residues. On this clone itself: Its antigen is still unknown.

Overall study results and limits: Compared with day 0, the breadth and depth of the Spike-specific TCR repertoire rose significantly after two doses of AZD1222.

TCRdb keeps only in-frame clones here, not all; method: immunoSEQ multiplex PCR. The sample carries 120,000 or so clones, roughly 88% recorded once. The source of this sequence is an adult who received the AZD1222 COVID-19 vaccine. This chain connects TRBV9 to TRBJ2-5; D perhaps matches TRBD2 (6 bases). This material consisted of peripheral blood, taken 28 days after the second AZD1222 dose. CDR3: CASSFSPGEETQYF. The CDR3, as DNA: TGTGCCAGCAGCTTTAGCCCGGGGGAGGAGACCCAGTACTTC.